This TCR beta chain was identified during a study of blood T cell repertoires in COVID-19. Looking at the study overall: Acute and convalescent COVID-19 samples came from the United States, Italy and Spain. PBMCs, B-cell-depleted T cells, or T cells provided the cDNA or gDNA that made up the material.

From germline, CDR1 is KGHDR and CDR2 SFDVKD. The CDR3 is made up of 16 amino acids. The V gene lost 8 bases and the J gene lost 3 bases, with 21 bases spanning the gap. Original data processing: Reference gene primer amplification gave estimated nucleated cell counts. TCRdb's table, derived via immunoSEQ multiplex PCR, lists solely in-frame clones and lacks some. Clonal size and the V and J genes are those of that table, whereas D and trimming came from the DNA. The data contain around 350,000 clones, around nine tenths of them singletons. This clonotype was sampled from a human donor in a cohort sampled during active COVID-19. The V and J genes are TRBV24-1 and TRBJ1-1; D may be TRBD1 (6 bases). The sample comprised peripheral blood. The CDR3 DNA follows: TGTGCCACCAACCGGGACACCCAAGAAGAGGACACTGAAGCTTTCTTT. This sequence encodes CATNRDTQEEDTEAFF.